What follows is one T cell receptor beta chain and its context. This receptor's antigen is unknown. One base away there is no much larger clone; base qualities are not given. Other nucleotide sequences in the sample specify the same CDR3. Looking up the germline V gene (reference sequence) yields CDR1 GTSNPN and CDR2 SVGIG. Trimming leaves V shorter by 0 bases and J shorter by 5 bases, with the junction holding 6 bases beyond the gene matches. Counted from cysteine to phenylalanine, this CDR3 has 14 amino acids. The sequence is cut down to CDR3 DNA, 42 bases in frame from base 1. CD8 naive samples were CD45RO-negative cells positively selected for CCR7, giving a CD45RA+CCR7+ population that excluded TemRA cells. The donors were healthy, HIV-negative adults who had no recently reported acute infections or vaccinations. Only Caucasian adults living in Nashville, Tennessee, USA were represented among the donors. Blood was obtained by leukapheresis, after which PBMCs were separated by Ficoll-Histopaque density gradient centrifugation and cryopreserved in liquid nitrogen vapor phase. Analytical flow cytometry was used to check the purity and quantity of each magnetically sorted T cell population. From each sorted fraction, genomic DNA was isolated and quantified by UV absorbance on a Nanodrop 2000c.

The data were obtained in a study of shared clonotypes between healthy human individuals (dated by TCRdb to about 2020). For the study in its entirety: Three men and a couple of women, aged 18 to 49 years, made up the cohort. For each donor, three plates each were used for CD4 naive and CD4 memory, two plates were used for CD8 naive, and one plate was used for CD8 memory. The study deeply sequenced blood TCR repertoires of several healthy adults to estimate repertoire size and the extent of clonotype sharing between individuals. To increase sequencing depth and limit assay-specific biases, TCR repertoire library preparation and sequencing were carried out by different laboratories using diverse techniques. Each donor's leukapheresis produced roughly between roughly 0.9 and 9 billion PBMCs. What the authors observed across the whole study: Rarefaction of sorted-subset datasets indicated incomplete sequencing despite the large sequencing depth. Based on pairwise subsampling, the degree of clonotype sharing among donors was expected to be affected by sequencing depth. Compared with non-shared clonotypes, clonotypes shared by all four sorted-subset donors had higher generation probabilities. Sampling was limited to blood, and TCR repertoires in tissue likely differ from TCR repertoires in blood. The small number of donors limited the genetic and exposure-history diversity represented. Larger estimated clonotype richness was generally found for naive subsets than for memory subsets. Approximately 4.8% of naive CD4, around 4% of naive CD8, roughly 2.5% of memory CD4, and approximately 0.39% of memory CD8 clonotypes were shared across several donors.

Using the deep immunoSEQ assay, multiplex PCR amplified TCR CDR3 regions from genomic DNA. Genomic DNA extracted from each cell subset was distributed evenly over all wells of several immunoSEQ 96-well plates, and each plate served as one replicate. For sorted subsets, 150 to 200 ng genomic DNA, equal to tens of thousands of T cell genomes, was loaded into each replicate PCR. The purified libraries were quantified using a Qubit 3.0 fluorometer, sized with a Bioanalyzer 2100, and then quantified again using the KAPA Library Quantification kit. Every immunoSEQ 96-well plate was sequenced on a separate single-read 150-cycle Illumina NextSeq 550 flow cell. The authors' analysis ran thus. Because only junctional sequences without quality scores were contained in the immunoSEQ output, filtering matching that applied to full-length reads could not be performed. Sequences were annotated with PyIR, a Python wrapper for IgBLAST v1.9, using IMGT germline references to assign V/J genes and CDR3. Reads with weak V/J assignments (E-value above 1e-6), missing CDR3, stop codons, out-of-frame junctions, or ambiguous translated residues were removed. V3J clonotypes were defined by identical inferred V gene, J gene, and CDR3 amino acid sequence. The percentage overlap between two repertoires was calculated by dividing the number of shared unique clonotypes by the size of the smaller repertoire. RTK rarefaction, the Chao1 estimator, and Recon v2.1 estimates of unobserved clonotypes were used to assess repertoire richness. For all TCRbeta clonotypes obtained by the gDNA method from four donors, generation probabilities were computed with OLGA. Held by TCRdb, this immuneACCESS table contains in-frame sequences only and omits some clones. Under half of the omission traces to an unresolved V gene where checked; the cause of the rest is unknown. The V and J calls and clone size were taken over from that table, and D and trimming were inferred from the DNA. Recorded for this sample are 2 million or so clones; about 95% of them occurred a single time. The ten largest clones take up about 1.1% of the sample.

The TCR sequence derives from a man aged 18 to 29 in good health. The source material was naive CD8+ T cells sorted from blood. The cell subset or site label here, explained by the study, means: CD45RA+CCR7+. Recombination joined TRBV30 with TRBJ2-5; 7 central bases correspond to TRBD1. The CDR3 protein is CAWSVVGGGETQYF. The DNA sequence reads TGTGCCTGGAGTGTAGTAGGGGGCGGCGAGACCCAGTACTTC.